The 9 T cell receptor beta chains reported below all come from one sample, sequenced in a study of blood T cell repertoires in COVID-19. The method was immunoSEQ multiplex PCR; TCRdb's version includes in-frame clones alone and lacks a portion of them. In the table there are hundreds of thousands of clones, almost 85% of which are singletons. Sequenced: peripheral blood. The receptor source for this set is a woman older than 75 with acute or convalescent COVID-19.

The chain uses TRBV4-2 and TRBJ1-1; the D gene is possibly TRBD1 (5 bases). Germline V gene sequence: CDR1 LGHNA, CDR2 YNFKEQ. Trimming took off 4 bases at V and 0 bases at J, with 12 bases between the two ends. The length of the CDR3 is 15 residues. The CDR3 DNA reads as TGTGCCAGCAGCCTAAGGGGCGGAATGAACACTGAAGCTTTCTTT. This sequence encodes CASSLRGGMNTEAFF.

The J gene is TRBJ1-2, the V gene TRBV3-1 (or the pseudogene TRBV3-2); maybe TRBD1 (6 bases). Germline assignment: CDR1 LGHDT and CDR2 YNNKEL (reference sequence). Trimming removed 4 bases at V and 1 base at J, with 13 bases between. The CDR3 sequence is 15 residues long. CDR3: CASSPWDILNYGYTF. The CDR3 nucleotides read TGTGCCAGCAGCCCCTGGGACATCCTTAACTATGGCTACACCTTC.

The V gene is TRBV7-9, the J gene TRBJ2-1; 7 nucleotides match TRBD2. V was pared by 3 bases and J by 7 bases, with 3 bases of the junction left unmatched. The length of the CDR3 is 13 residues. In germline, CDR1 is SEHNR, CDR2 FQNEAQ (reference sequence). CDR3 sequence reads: CASSFGLDNEQFF. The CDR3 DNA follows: TGTGCCAGCAGCTTTGGACTAGATAATGAGCAGTTCTTC.

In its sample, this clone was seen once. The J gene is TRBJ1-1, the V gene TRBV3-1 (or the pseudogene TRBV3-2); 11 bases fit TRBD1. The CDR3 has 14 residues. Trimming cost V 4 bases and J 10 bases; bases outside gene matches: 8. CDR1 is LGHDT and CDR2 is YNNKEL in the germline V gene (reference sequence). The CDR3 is CASSPRDRGGPAFF. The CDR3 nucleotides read TGTGCCAGCAGCCCTCGGGACAGGGGGGGGCCAGCTTTCTTT.

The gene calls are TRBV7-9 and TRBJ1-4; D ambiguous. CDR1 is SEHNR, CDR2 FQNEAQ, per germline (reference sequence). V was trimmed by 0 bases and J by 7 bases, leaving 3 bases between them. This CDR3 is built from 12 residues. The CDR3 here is CASSLASEKLFF. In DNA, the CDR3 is TGTGCCAGCAGCTTAGCGAGTGAAAAACTGTTTTTT.

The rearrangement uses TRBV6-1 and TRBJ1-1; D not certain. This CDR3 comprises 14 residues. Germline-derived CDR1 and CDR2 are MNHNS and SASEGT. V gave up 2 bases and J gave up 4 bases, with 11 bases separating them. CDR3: CASSETRGSTEAFF. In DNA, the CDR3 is TGTGCCAGCAGTGAAACACGTGGGAGCACTGAAGCTTTCTTT.

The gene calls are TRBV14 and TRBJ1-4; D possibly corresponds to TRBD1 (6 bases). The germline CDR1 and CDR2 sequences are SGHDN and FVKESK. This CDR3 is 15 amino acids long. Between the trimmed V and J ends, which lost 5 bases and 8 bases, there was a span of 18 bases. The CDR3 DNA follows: TGTGCCAGCAGCACCCCAGGGGCGCAGCAAGAAAAACTGTTTTTT. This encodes CASSTPGAQQEKLFF.

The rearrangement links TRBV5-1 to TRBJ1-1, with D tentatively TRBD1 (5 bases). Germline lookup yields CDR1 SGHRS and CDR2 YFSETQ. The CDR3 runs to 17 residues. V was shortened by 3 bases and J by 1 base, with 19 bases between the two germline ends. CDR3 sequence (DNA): TGCGCCAGCAGCTCGGGGCGGGACCTAGAGACGAACACTGAAGCTTTCTTT. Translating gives CASSSGRDLETNTEAFF. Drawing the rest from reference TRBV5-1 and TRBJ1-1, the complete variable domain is KAGVTQTPRYLIKTRGQQVTLSCSPISGHRSVSWYQQTPGQGLQFLFEYFSETQRNKGNFPGRFSGRQFSNSRSEMNVSTLELGDSALYLCASSSGRDLETNTEAFFGQGTRLTVV.

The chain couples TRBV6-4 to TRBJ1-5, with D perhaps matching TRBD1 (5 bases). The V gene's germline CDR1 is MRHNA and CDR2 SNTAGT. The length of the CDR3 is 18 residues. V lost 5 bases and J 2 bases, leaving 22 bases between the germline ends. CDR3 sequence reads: CASSRAGHRWVGNQPQHF. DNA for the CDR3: TGTGCCAGCAGTCGAGCAGGACACCGCTGGGTTGGCAATCAGCCCCAGCATTTT.